The 23 T cell receptor beta chains below were found in one sample sequenced in a study of blood T cell repertoires in COVID-19. Sequencing used immunoSEQ multiplex PCR; TCRdb keeps in-frame clones, though not all of them. The table records 130,000 or so clones, 75% to 90% of them present only once. The specimen was PBMCs or T cells enriched from blood (not recorded which). The receptors were sampled from a young man who had recovered from COVID-19.

This sequence joins TRBV7-2 and TRBJ2-1; 7 bases agree with TRBD2. This CDR3 region has 16 residues. Looked up from germline, CDR1 is SGHTA and CDR2 is FQGNSA. The ends lost 1 base at V and 8 bases at J; junction bases unmatched: 11. The CDR3 spells CASSLGTAGVVDEQFF. Written as DNA, the CDR3 is TGTGCCAGCAGCTTAGGTACTGCGGGAGTGGTCGATGAGCAGTTCTTC.

As DNA, the CDR3 is TGTGCCAGCAGTCCAACACAGGGGGATGTGTATGGCTACACCTTC. Its translation is CASSPTQGDVYGYTF. The chain links TRBV2 to TRBJ1-2; TRBD1 matches 8 bases. Germline-derived CDR1 and CDR2 are SNHLY and FYNNEI. The length of the CDR3 is 15 residues. V gave up 5 bases and J gave up 5 bases; unmatched junction bases: 10.

This chain uses TRBV18 with TRBJ2-2, with 11 bases lining up with TRBD2. Germline V gene data show CDR1 as KGHSH and CDR2 as LQKENI. This CDR3 has 15 residues. J was trimmed by 6 bases and V by 5 bases; bases with no gene match: 5. CDR3: CASSAGLAEAGELFF. CDR3 sequence (DNA): TGTGCCAGCTCAGCGGGACTAGCGGAAGCCGGGGAGCTGTTTTTT.

The chain uses TRBV3-1 (or the pseudogene TRBV3-2) and TRBJ1-4; D is unresolved. V gave up 0 bases and J gave up 7 bases, with 15 bases separating them. Germline V gene sequence: CDR1 LGHDT, CDR2 YNNKEL (reference sequence). This CDR3 comprises 16 residues. The CDR3 region is CASSQDAPAVGEKLFF. The CDR3 bases are TGTGCCAGCAGCCAAGATGCTCCGGCGGTGGGTGAAAAACTGTTTTTT.

In this sample, this clone turned up once. The chain joins TRBV15 to TRBJ1-4; D call uncertain. This CDR3 is 15 amino acids long. Per germline, CDR1 LNHNV and CDR2 YYDKDF (reference sequence). V dropped 5 bases and J dropped 6 bases, with 16 bases sitting between them. The CDR3 region has the DNA TGTGCCACCAGCCTCCGGGGTCATGGCGATGAAAAACTGTTTTTT. Its translation: CATSLRGHGDEKLFF.

The V gene is TRBV5-4, the J gene TRBJ2-2, with TRBD1 matching 7 bases. V lost 4 bases, J lost 3 bases, and 6 bases stayed unmatched. This CDR3 is built from 15 residues. Germline CDR1 reads SGHNT; CDR2 reads YYREEE (reference sequence). In DNA, the CDR3 is TGTGCCAGCAGCGCGAGGGACAGCTACACCGGGGAGCTGTTTTTT. As protein: CASSARDSYTGELFF.

The V call is TRBV21-1, the J call TRBJ2-7; the table's D call TRBD2 went unverified against the DNA. TRBV21-1 is assigned pseudogene status. The CDR3 extends over 16 amino acids. CDR3 DNA sequence: TGTGCCAGCAGCAAAGATTTAAAACTAAGTGCCTACGAGCAGTACTTC. Protein: CASSKDLKLSAYEQYF.

This chain joins TRBV6-5 and TRBJ2-2, with 8 bases that match TRBD1. Germline V lookup: CDR1 MNHEY, CDR2 SVGAGI. This CDR3 region has 15 residues. Trimming cost V 6 bases and J 6 bases; bases outside gene matches: 9. The CDR3 DNA reads TGTGCCAGCAGGCGACAGGGGACGAGCTCCGGGGAGCTGTTTTTT. Residues: CASRRQGTSSGELFF.

The rearrangement joins TRBV6-5 to TRBJ2-5; D may be TRBD1 (6 bases). V lost 6 bases and J 5 bases, leaving 16 bases between the germline ends. The CDR3 length is 14 residues. From germline, CDR1 is MNHEY and CDR2 SVGAGI. This CDR3 reads CASRSQGAWETQYF. The CDR3 region has the DNA TGTGCCAGCAGGTCACAGGGCGCCTGGGAGACCCAGTACTTC.

The chain couples TRBV12-3 or TRBV12-4 to TRBJ2-5, with D hard to call. The CDR3 extends over 12 amino acids. V lost 7 bases and J lost 4, with 10 bases in between. CDR3 DNA: TGTGCCAGCACCCACAGTAGAGAGACCCAGTACTTC. This sequence encodes CASTHSRETQYF.

V usage is TRBV19 and J usage is TRBJ1-4, with TRBD1 as a possible D gene (5 bases). This CDR3 is 15 amino acids long. Germline loops: CDR1 LNHDA, CDR2 SQIVND (reference sequence). V lost 4 bases and J lost 7, with 16 bases in between. CDR3 nucleotide sequence: TGTGCCAGTAGTACCCACAGGTTTGGGGCTGAAAAACTGTTTTTT. This codes for CASSTHRFGAEKLFF.

V usage is TRBV18 and J usage is TRBJ2-7; possible D gene TRBD2, 6 bases. Germline values: CDR1 KGHSH, CDR2 LQKENI. The CDR3 covers 14 residues. Trimming stripped 3 bases from V and 4 bases from J, with 13 bases between. CDR3 bases: TGTGCCAGCTCACCTTCGACTAGGATGTACGAGCAGTACTTC. This encodes CASSPSTRMYEQYF.

The chain links TRBV9 to TRBJ2-1; 10 bases are shared with TRBD1. CDR3 length equals 17 residues. Germline loops: CDR1 SGDLS, CDR2 YYNGEE. Losses at the gene ends were 3 bases for V and 0 bases for J; bases not matched to a gene: 6. CDR3 DNA: TGTGCCAGCAGCGACCCGACAGGGGGCCTCTCCTACAATGAGCAGTTCTTC. This codes for CASSDPTGGLSYNEQFF.

This sequence joins TRBV6-6 and TRBJ2-7; TRBD2 is a possible D gene (5 bases). The length of the CDR3 is 13 residues. V was clipped by 0 bases and J by 3 bases, with 6 bases between them. Germline lookup yields CDR1 MNHNY and CDR2 SVGAGI (reference sequence). DNA of the CDR3: TGTGCCAGCAGTTACTCAGAGGGCTACGAGCAGTACGTC. Encoded protein: CASSYSEGYEQYV.

The rearrangement links TRBV27 to TRBJ2-7; TRBD1 matches 8 bases. The CDR3 has 15 residues. The V gene end was trimmed by 5 bases and the J gene end by 4 bases; junction bases not matched to a gene: 10. Germline CDR1 MNHEY, CDR2 SMNVEV (reference sequence). CDR3 in DNA: TGTGCCAGCAGTACCGGACAGGGAGTGTTATACGAGCAGTACTTC. Its translation is CASSTGQGVLYEQYF.

This sequence joins TRBV10-3 and TRBJ2-7, with 8 bases that match TRBD2. In germline, CDR1 is ENHRY, CDR2 SYGVKD. V was pared by 4 bases and J by 2 bases, with 7 bases of the junction left unmatched. This CDR3 contains 15 residues. The CDR3, as DNA: TGTGCCATCAGTGCCACTAGCGGAAGGACCTACGAGCAGTACTTC. Translating it yields CAISATSGRTYEQYF.

The chain recombines TRBV23-1 with TRBJ1-2; 7 bases map to TRBD1. TRBV23-1 belongs to the ORF category, with a function that is uncertain. The CDR3 sequence is 19 residues long. V trimming: 4 bases; J trimming: 4 bases; junction bases outside the gene matches: 21. This CDR3 is CASSLSPGQRYGSIYGYTF. CDR3 nucleotides: TGCGCCAGCAGTCTCTCTCCGGGACAGCGGTACGGTAGTATCTATGGCTACACCTTC.

CDR3 nucleotides: TGTGCCAGTAGTATAGACCAGAATCAGCCCCAGCATTTT. This codes for CASSIDQNQPQHF. The chain employs TRBV19 and TRBJ1-5; D remains unclear. Germline lookup yields CDR1 LNHDA and CDR2 SQIVND (reference sequence). The CDR3 extends over 13 amino acids. Trimming removed 0 bases from V and 4 bases from J, with 4 bases in between.

The J gene is TRBJ2-3, the V gene TRBV11-2; tentative D call: TRBD1 (5 bases). The CDR3 spans 14 residues. Germline loops: CDR1 SGHAT, CDR2 FQNNGV. V lost 0 bases and J lost 5, with 9 bases in between. CDR3 protein: CASSLEGAGDTQYF. The CDR3 coding sequence is TGTGCCAGCAGCTTAGAAGGGGCTGGAGATACGCAGTATTTT.

The chain uses TRBV5-6 and TRBJ1-3; D is perhaps TRBD1 (5 bases). CDR3 length: 14 residues. Germline V gives CDR1 SGHDT, CDR2 YYEEEE. The V end was cut by 2 bases, the J end by 2 bases, with 8 bases between. CDR3 in amino acids: CASSFARAGNTIYF. In DNA, the CDR3 is TGTGCCAGCAGCTTTGCCAGGGCTGGAAACACCATATATTTT.

V gene TRBV9 combines with J gene TRBJ2-1, with a weak D call TRBD1 (5 bases). The ends were cut back, 0 bases at V and 8 bases at J, with 15 bases in the middle. Per germline, CDR1 SGDLS and CDR2 YYNGEE. This CDR3 spans 15 amino acids. The CDR3 DNA is TGTGCCAGCAGCGTAGGGCCTGGCAGGGTGGATGAGCAGTTCTTC. It translates to CASSVGPGRVDEQFF.

The genes are TRBV19 and TRBJ1-1; no definite D call. Germline V lookup: CDR1 LNHDA, CDR2 SQIVND (reference sequence). The CDR3 consists of 13 residues. Between the trimmed V and J ends, which lost 5 bases and 1 base, there was a span of 8 bases. CDR3 amino acids: CASSLEPNTEAFF. The CDR3 nucleotides are TGTGCCAGTAGTCTGGAGCCGAACACTGAAGCTTTCTTT. The whole variable domain, filled in from reference TRBV19 and TRBJ1-1, reads DGGITQSPKYLFRKEGQNVTLSCEQNLNHDAMYWYRQDPGQGLRLIYYSQIVNDFQKGDIAEGYSVSREKKESFPLTVTSAQKNPTAFYLCASSLEPNTEAFFGQGTRLTVV.

V usage is TRBV9 and J usage is TRBJ2-5; D is perhaps TRBD2 (6 bases). Germline-derived CDR1 and CDR2 are SGDLS and YYNGEE. The CDR3 consists of 14 residues. V lost 4 bases to trimming and J lost 2 bases, with 12 bases between them. The CDR3 spells CASSLGGRQETQYF. The CDR3 DNA follows: TGTGCCAGCAGCCTGGGAGGACGGCAAGAGACCCAGTACTTC. Based on the CDR3 plus reference TRBV9 and TRBJ2-5, the full variable domain is DSGVTQTPKHLITATGQRVTLRCSPRSGDLSVYWYQQSLDQGLQFLIQYYNGEERAKGNILERFSAQQFPDLHSELNLSSLELGDSALYFCASSLGGRQETQYFGPGTRLLVL.